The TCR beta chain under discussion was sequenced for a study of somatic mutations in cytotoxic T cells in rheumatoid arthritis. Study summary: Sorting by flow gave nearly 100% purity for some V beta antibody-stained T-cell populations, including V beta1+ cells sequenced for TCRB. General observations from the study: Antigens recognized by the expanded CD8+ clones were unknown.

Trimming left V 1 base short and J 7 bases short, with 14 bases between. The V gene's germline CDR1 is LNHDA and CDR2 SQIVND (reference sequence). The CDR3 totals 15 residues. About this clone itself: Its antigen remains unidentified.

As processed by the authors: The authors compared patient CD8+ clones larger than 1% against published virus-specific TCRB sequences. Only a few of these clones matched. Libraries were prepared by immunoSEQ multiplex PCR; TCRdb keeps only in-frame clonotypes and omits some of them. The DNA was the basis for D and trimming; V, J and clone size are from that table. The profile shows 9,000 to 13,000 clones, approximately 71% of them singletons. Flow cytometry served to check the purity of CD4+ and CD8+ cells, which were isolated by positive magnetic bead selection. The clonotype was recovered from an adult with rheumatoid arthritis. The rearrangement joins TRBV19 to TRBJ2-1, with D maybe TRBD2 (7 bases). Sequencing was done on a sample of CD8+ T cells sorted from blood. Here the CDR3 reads CASSIGGGFPNEQFF. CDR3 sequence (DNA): TGTGCCAGTAGTATAGGGGGGGGCTTCCCTAATGAGCAGTTCTTC.